The 10 T cell receptor beta chains presented below share a single source sample, sequenced in a study of post-analysis software for immune sequencing data. These receptors' antigens are unknown. General study results and limits: A handful of TRBV segments appeared more often in patients than in controls, and TRBV5-6, TRBV5-1 and TRBV20-1 were among these.

Carried by the TCR beta cDNA libraries were unique molecular identifiers. In TCRdb, the PCR reads were re-called with MiXCR into one record per CDR3 protein. Of approximately 730,000 distinct CDR3 sequences in the sample, roughly 27% were seen once. The sequencing input was blood. Source of these receptors: a girl aged 5-17 years with multiple sclerosis.

The V call is TRBV20-1, the J call TRBJ2-7, with TRBD2 matching 11 bases. The length of the CDR3 is 16 residues. Germline V gene data show CDR1 as DFQATT and CDR2 as SNEGSKA (reference sequence). Losses at the gene ends were 3 bases for V and 0 bases for J; bases not matched to a gene: 7. In nucleotides, the CDR3 is TGCAGTGCTAGGGGTCCTAGCGGGAGGACCTCCTACGAGCAGTACTTC. Translation gives CSARGPSGRTSYEQYF.

This chain uses TRBV4-3 with TRBJ1-5; D unclear. Germline V gene sequence: CDR1 LGHNA, CDR2 YSLEER. V was shortened by 0 bases and J by 4 bases, with 7 bases between the two germline ends. This CDR3 spans 14 amino acids. CDR3 DNA: TGCGCCAGCAGCCAAGATAACAGAAATCAGCCCCAGCATTTT. Its translation: CASSQDNRNQPQHF.

There are a few counts of this clonotype. This sequence joins TRBV20-1 and TRBJ2-4; D not certain. The CDR3 covers 12 residues. Germline loops: CDR1 DFQATT, CDR2 SNEGSKA (reference sequence). The V gene lost 4 bases and the J gene lost 10 bases, with 14 bases spanning the gap. CDR3 coding DNA: TGCAGTGCTAAGCCTCCACCCGGGATTCAGTACTTC. Protein: CSAKPPPGIQYF.

This chain links TRBV29-1 with TRBJ2-1; TRBD1 matches at 7 bases. The V gene's germline CDR1 is SQVTM and CDR2 ANQGSEA. J gave up 3 bases and V 3 bases, and 2 bases lay outside the gene matches. This CDR3 contains 13 residues. Here the CDR3 reads CSVDRGIYNEQFF. The DNA of the CDR3 is TGCAGCGTTGACAGGGGGATCTACAATGAGCAGTTCTTC.

V usage is TRBV6-5 and J usage is TRBJ2-7; no clear D gene. The CDR3 contains 19 residues. Germline lookup yields CDR1 MNHEY and CDR2 SVGAGI. Trimming cost V 3 bases and J 2 bases, with 26 bases left between them. Here the CDR3 DNA reads TGTGCCAGCAGTTATAAGGCCCGGCCGAAGGAATCCCCCACCTACGAGCAGTACTTC. This encodes CASSYKARPKESPTYEQYF.

This clonotype was seen many times. This rearrangement joins TRBV7-2 to TRBJ2-5, with D unresolved. The V gene lost 5 bases and the J gene lost 5 bases, with 12 bases spanning the gap. The length of the CDR3 is 13 residues. The germline V gene encodes CDR1 SGHTA and CDR2 FQGNSA. CDR3 sequence (DNA): TGTGCCAGCAGCACCACGCGCGCGGAGACCCAGTACTTC. Protein: CASSTTRAETQYF.

This clonotype turned up a few times. The chain couples TRBV6-2 or TRBV6-3 to TRBJ2-1; a weak D match, TRBD2 (5 bases). This CDR3 spans 14 amino acids. Trimming stripped 0 bases from V and 10 bases from J, with 13 bases between. The germline gives CDR1 MNHEY, CDR2 SVGEGT. CDR3 DNA: TGTGCCAGCAGTTACTCGAGGCTGGGAGAAGAGCAGTTCTTC. Amino acids: CASSYSRLGEEQFF.

This clonotype was seen more than once but under ten times. The CDR3 nucleotides are TGTGCCAGCAGCTTAACCAGGGGGCCTTACGAGCAGTACTTC. It codes for CASSLTRGPYEQYF. This chain connects TRBV7-2 to TRBJ2-7; 8 nucleotides agree with TRBD1. CDR1 SGHTA and CDR2 FQGNSA come from the germline V gene. V lost 2 bases, J lost 4 bases, and 4 bases stayed unmatched. This CDR3 has 14 residues.

The chain carries TRBV18 and TRBJ2-7, with D perhaps given as TRBD1 or TRBD2 (5 bases each). The CDR3 runs 15 residues. Between the trimmed V and J ends, which lost 8 bases and 2 bases, there was a span of 19 bases. Per the germline V gene, CDR1 is KGHSH and CDR2 is LQKENI. Here the CDR3 reads CASPRSGTEAYEQYF. CDR3 coding DNA: TGTGCCAGCCCACGCTCCGGGACGGAGGCCTACGAGCAGTACTTC.

This clonotype has just a few counts. V and J are TRBV20-1 and TRBJ2-1, with 8 bases that match TRBD2. V lost 3 bases to trimming and J lost 0 bases; unmatched junction nucleotides: 4. The CDR3 has 15 amino acids. From germline, CDR1 is DFQATT and CDR2 SNEGSKA (reference sequence). In DNA form, the CDR3 reads TGCAGTGCTAGTACTAGCGGAAGCTCCTACAATGAGCAGTTCTTC. As protein: CSASTSGSSYNEQFF.